The 6 T cell receptor beta chains in this list originate from one sample, sequenced in a study of blood T cell repertoires in COVID-19. Generated by immunoSEQ multiplex PCR, the TCRdb table keeps only in-frame clones and is missing some. The sample has roughly 230,000 clones, 83% seen once. Material for sequencing was peripheral blood. Receptor source: a woman aged 45-65 years with acute or convalescent COVID-19.

This clone was seen a handful of times. This chain joins TRBV3-1 (or the pseudogene TRBV3-2) and TRBJ2-1; TRBD1 is a possible D gene (5 bases). In germline, CDR1 is LGHDT, CDR2 YNNKEL (reference sequence). The CDR3 sequence is 13 residues long. V lost 2 bases and J lost 6, with 8 bases in between. The CDR3 spells CASSQRGINEQFF. The CDR3 DNA reads as TGTGCCAGCAGCCAAAGGGGAATCAATGAGCAGTTCTTC.

The CDR3 nucleotides read TGTGCCAGCAGTCACCCCTCTTTGAAGCACTATGGCTACACCTTC. Its translation is CASSHPSLKHYGYTF. The genes are TRBV28 and TRBJ1-2, with no clear D. The CDR3 covers 15 residues. Germline V gene data show CDR1 as MDHEN and CDR2 as SYDVKM. Deletions cut 5 bases from V and 3 bases from J, with 16 bases between.

V usage is TRBV5-4 and J usage is TRBJ2-7, with D tentatively TRBD1 (7 bases). V lost 2 bases and J 6 bases, leaving 12 bases between the germline ends. CDR3 length equals 13 residues. Germline values: CDR1 SGHNT, CDR2 YYREEE (reference sequence). The CDR3 bases are TGTGCCAGCAGCTTTGGAGGGGGCCGCGAGCAGTACTTC. This codes for CASSFGGGREQYF.

CDR3 loop: CASSEAGRGLAKNIQYF. The CDR3 nucleotides are TGTGCCAGCAGTGAAGCTGGGCGGGGACTAGCCAAAAACATTCAGTACTTC. The chain carries TRBV6-1 and TRBJ2-4; perhaps TRBD2 as D (6 bases). The CDR3 consists of 17 residues. Per germline, CDR1 MNHNS and CDR2 SASEGT. Trimming took 0 bases from V and 0 from J, leaving 12 bases between them.

This chain joins TRBV5-5 and TRBJ1-3; 8 bases align to TRBD1. Germline CDR1 is SGHKS and CDR2 is YYEKEE (reference sequence). The V segment lost 4 bases and the J segment 3 bases; nucleotides outside the gene matches: 6. The CDR3 is 15 residues long. The CDR3 here is CASSPEQGGGNTIYF. The CDR3 DNA follows: TGTGCCAGCAGCCCCGAACAGGGGGGTGGAAACACCATATATTTT.

The V and J genes are TRBV30 and TRBJ2-1; TRBD1 agrees at 10 bases. J gave up 12 bases and V 5 bases, and 4 bases lay outside the gene matches. This CDR3 comprises 11 residues. Germline lookup yields CDR1 GTSNPN and CDR2 SVGIG (reference sequence). For the CDR3, the DNA is TGTGCCTGGGCGGACAGGGGGGTGCAGTTCTTC. Translating it yields CAWADRGVQFF.